The present TCR beta chain was sequenced within a study of blood T cell repertoires in COVID-19. Across the whole study: COVID-19 samples collected from the United States, Italy and Spain covered acute and convalescent phases. Sources were T cells, B-cell-depleted T cells, or PBMCs; the material itself was cDNA or gDNA.

The CDR3 spans 16 residues. The V and J ends lost 5 bases and 0 bases respectively, with 14 bases between them. Germline CDR1 and CDR2: LNHDA and SQIVND (reference sequence). Original methodology: Reference gene primer amplification yielded estimated nucleated cell counts. Clones were sequenced by immunoSEQ multiplex PCR, and TCRdb holds only the in-frame ones, with some missing. D and trimming come from the DNA, and the V and J calls and clone size come from that table. The sample holds about 54,000 clones, roughly four fifths seen once. The chain employs TRBV19 and TRBJ2-4; no definite D call. Sequences were obtained from peripheral blood. This TCR came from a woman in her sixties or seventies with acute or convalescent COVID-19. This CDR3 is CASSAPLTLAKNIQYF. The CDR3 nucleotides read TGTGCCAGTAGTGCGCCATTAACGCTAGCCAAAAACATTCAGTACTTC.